This T cell receptor (beta chain) was observed in a study of cytomegalovirus exposure and HLA in healthy donors. Data came from immunoSEQ multiplex PCR; TCRdb stores just in-frame clones and leaves some out. In the table there are around 75,000 clones, about 82% of which are singletons. V lost 2 bases, J lost 4 bases, and 11 bases lay in between. The CDR3 contains 14 residues. Germline loops: CDR1 MNHEY, CDR2 SVGAGI. Note on this clone: No antigen is known for it.

Study-level points and caveats: In vitro experiments confirmed that three CMV-associated chains were specific for CMV antigens.

The chain uses TRBV6-5 and TRBJ1-1; weak D call: TRBD1 (5 bases). Material for sequencing was PBMCs. The TCR was taken from a man aged 30 to 39 in good health and CMV-seronegative. This chain's CDR3 is CASSYTPQGTEAFF. For the CDR3, the DNA is TGTGCCAGCAGTTACACCCCCCAGGGCACTGAAGCTTTCTTT.